This TCR beta chain was retrieved from a study of blood T cell repertoires in COVID-19. Original processing methods: How many nucleated cells were present was estimated from reference gene primer amplification. The protocol was immunoSEQ multiplex PCR, while the TCRdb copy is restricted to in-frame clones and leaves out a portion. V and J calls and clone size are those listed in that table; D and trimming were worked out from the DNA. The repertoire holds 250,000 to 350,000 clones, roughly 88% seen once, with about 8.6% in the top ten. Specimen: peripheral blood. The TCR comes from a man younger than 30 with active or convalescent COVID-19.

CDR3 in DNA: TGTGCCAGCAGCCAAGACGAAGGGGTGAACACTGAAGCTTTCTTT. It codes for CASSQDEGVNTEAFF. The rearrangement joins TRBV3-1 (or the pseudogene TRBV3-2) to TRBJ1-1; maybe TRBD1 (5 bases). V lost 0 bases, J lost 0 bases, and 8 bases lay in between. This CDR3 contains 15 residues. CDR1 and CDR2 (germline): LGHDT, YNNKEL (reference sequence).